This T cell receptor (beta chain) appears in the sequencing data of a study of cytomegalovirus exposure and HLA in healthy donors. General study points: Published work reported that the classifier diagnosed cytomegalovirus status with high specificity and sensitivity.

The CDR3 is made up of 14 amino acids. Per the germline V gene, CDR1 is MNHEY and CDR2 is SVGAGI. V gave up 4 bases and J gave up 5 bases, with 14 bases separating them. Comment on this clone: No antigen is known for it.

The PCR had 60 Vbeta and 13 Jbeta primers. Assay: immunoSEQ multiplex PCR; the TCRdb copy retains only in-frame clones and omits some. Here the sample spans a few hundred thousand clones, roughly 80% being singletons. Sequencing was done on a sample of PBMCs. The V and J genes are TRBV6-5 and TRBJ1-1, with D possibly matching TRBD1 (5 bases). This TCR was recovered from a man aged 25-45 years in good health and CMV-seronegative. In nucleotides, the CDR3 is TGTGCCAGCAGTTTCCAGGGCCCAGGGACTGAAGCTTTCTTT. It translates to CASSFQGPGTEAFF.